Below, 20 T cell receptor beta chains from the same sample are listed, as sequenced in a study of shared T cell receptors in the human thymus. The protocol was immunoSEQ multiplex PCR, while the TCRdb copy is restricted to in-frame clones and leaves out a portion. The sample holds a few hundred thousand clones, around 95% seen once. Sequenced material: thymocytes. Source of these receptors: a human donor.

The chain carries TRBV11-2 and TRBJ2-5; D gene ambiguous. CDR3 length: 16 amino acids. Trimming removed 3 bases from V and 0 bases from J, with 14 bases in between. The germline gives CDR1 SGHAT, CDR2 FQNNGV. DNA of the CDR3: TGTGCCAGCAGCTTTAGGATCTCTAGGTACCAAGAGACCCAGTACTTC. Translation: CASSFRISRYQETQYF.

The chain joins TRBV25-1 to TRBJ2-1; TRBD2 matches 8 bases. This CDR3 comprises 18 residues. The V segment lost 1 base and the J segment 2 bases; nucleotides outside the gene matches: 10. Germline CDR1 and CDR2: MGHDK and SYGVNS. CDR3 amino acids: CASSESKTSVITYNEQFF. CDR3 nucleotide sequence: TGTGCCAGCAGTGAATCGAAGACTAGCGTTATAACCTACAATGAGCAGTTCTTC.

V and J are TRBV15 and TRBJ2-1; the match to TRBD2 covers 9 bases. The CDR3 extends over 15 amino acids. The J segment lost 7 bases and the V segment lost 0 bases, leaving 4 bases of the junction unmatched. Germline lookup yields CDR1 LNHNV and CDR2 YYDKDF (reference sequence). The CDR3 reads CATSRDSGSRNEQFF. In nucleotides, the CDR3 is TGTGCCACCAGCAGAGATAGCGGGAGCAGGAATGAGCAGTTCTTC.

The chain uses TRBV13 and TRBJ2-7, with D possibly called TRBD1 or TRBD2 (5 bases each). Germline-derived CDR1 and CDR2 are PRHDT and FYEKMQ (reference sequence). This CDR3 comprises 13 residues. V shed 5 bases and J shed 4 bases, with 12 bases lying between them. In DNA, the CDR3 is TGTGCCAGCAGCCCTACGAGGGGTTACGAGCAGTACTTC. This codes for CASSPTRGYEQYF.

V usage is TRBV28 and J usage is TRBJ2-6; D is undetermined. This CDR3 spans 14 amino acids. V was cut by 3 bases and J by 0 bases, with 3 bases left in between. Germline V gene sequence: CDR1 MDHEN, CDR2 SYDVKM. The CDR3 reads CASSFPSGANVLTF. CDR3 in DNA: TGTGCCAGCAGTTTTCCCTCTGGGGCCAACGTCCTGACTTTC.

This clone was observed a handful of times. This sequence joins TRBV7-8 and TRBJ2-7; D ambiguous. Deletions cut 5 bases from V and 10 bases from J, with 15 bases between. In germline, CDR1 is SGHVS, CDR2 FQNEAQ. CDR3 length: 12 residues. CDR3 sequence (DNA): TGTGCCAGCAGCCCCTCTCTGGGCGGTCAGTACTTC. Protein sequence: CASSPSLGGQYF.

This sequence joins TRBV7-9 and TRBJ2-5; 16 bases map to TRBD2. J lost 5 bases, V lost 5 bases, and 8 bases had no gene match. CDR1 and CDR2 from the germline V gene are SEHNR and FQNEAQ (reference sequence). The length of the CDR3 is 17 residues. The CDR3 DNA reads TGTGCCAGCAGCACCTGGGGACTAGCGGGAGGGCATGAGACCCAGTACTTC. It codes for CASSTWGLAGGHETQYF.

The chain has TRBV28 and TRBJ1-2; D ambiguous. Trimming removed 4 bases from V and 7 bases from J, with 10 bases in between. The length of the CDR3 is 12 residues. From germline, CDR1 is MDHEN and CDR2 SYDVKM. DNA of the CDR3: TGTGCCAGCAGTTCCCCCCTAGGTGGCTACACCTTC. Protein sequence: CASSSPLGGYTF.

The V gene is TRBV11-2, the J gene TRBJ1-1; perhaps TRBD1 as D (6 bases). This CDR3 has 15 residues. The germline V and J ends were trimmed by 7 bases and 3 bases, with 18 bases remaining between them. Germline CDR1 is SGHAT and CDR2 is FQNNGV. CDR3 region: CASTPWGAEDTEAFF. CDR3 DNA: TGTGCCAGCACCCCGTGGGGGGCTGAGGACACTGAAGCTTTCTTT.

The chain is built from TRBV19 and TRBJ2-2; either TRBD1 or TRBD2 may fit D (10 bases each). This CDR3 comprises 20 residues. The V end lost 3 bases, the J end lost 6 bases, and 29 bases lay between the germline ends. Germline-derived CDR1 and CDR2 are LNHDA and SQIVND (reference sequence). This CDR3 reads CASSMAGTGEASGSPGELFF. The CDR3, as DNA: TGTGCCAGTAGTATGGCCGGGACAGGGGAGGCTAGCGGGAGCCCCGGGGAGCTGTTTTTT. Full variable domain (outside the CDR3, taken from reference TRBV19 and TRBJ2-2): DGGITQSPKYLFRKEGQNVTLSCEQNLNHDAMYWYRQDPGQGLRLIYYSQIVNDFQKGDIAEGYSVSREKKESFPLTVTSAQKNPTAFYLCASSMAGTGEASGSPGELFFGEGSRLTVL.

The rearrangement links TRBV28 to TRBJ2-7; 7 bases agree with TRBD1. V lost 3 bases, J lost 1 base, and 9 bases stayed unmatched. Per the germline V gene, CDR1 is MDHEN and CDR2 is SYDVKM. The CDR3 totals 16 residues. The CDR3 nucleotides are TGTGCCAGCAGTTTGACCCTCGACAGGGCTTCCTACGAGCAGTACTTC. It translates to CASSLTLDRASYEQYF.

This chain uses TRBV19 with TRBJ1-3, with D unresolved. The CDR3 has 15 residues. Between the trimmed V and J ends, which lost 6 bases and 4 bases, there was a span of 16 bases. From germline, CDR1 is LNHDA and CDR2 SQIVND (reference sequence). The CDR3 nucleotides are TGTGCCAGTAGCACTCTCGGCGCGGGCGGAAACACCATATATTTT. Amino acid sequence: CASSTLGAGGNTIYF.

V and J are TRBV5-6 and TRBJ1-5, with 8 positions matching TRBD1. CDR1 SGHDT and CDR2 YYEEEE come from the germline V gene. V shed 0 bases, J shed 5 bases, and the junction held 4 bases outside the gene matches. The CDR3 has 15 residues. DNA of the CDR3: TGTGCCAGCAGCTTGGGTGACAGGGGCCATCAGCCCCAGCATTTT. Protein: CASSLGDRGHQPQHF.

This clone occurred a few times. The chain is built from TRBV29-1 and TRBJ2-5, with TRBD1 identical over 7 bases. Trimming at V came to 8 bases and at J to 2 bases, leaving 14 bases not matched to a gene. In germline, CDR1 is SQVTM, CDR2 ANQGSEA. The CDR3 runs 15 residues. The CDR3 region is CSWGQLPGAQETQYF. The CDR3 coding sequence is TGCAGCTGGGGACAGCTCCCCGGGGCGCAAGAGACCCAGTACTTC.

The CDR3 DNA follows: TGTGCCAGCAGTTTATACAGGGGCGTCTACGAGCAGTACTTC. It yields the protein CASSLYRGVYEQYF. This rearrangement joins TRBV28 to TRBJ2-7, with 7 bases matching TRBD1. The CDR3 is 14 amino acids. Germline values: CDR1 MDHEN, CDR2 SYDVKM. J was trimmed by 3 bases and V by 1 base; bases with no gene match: 3.

The gene calls are TRBV27 and TRBJ2-7; tentatively, D is TRBD1 (5 bases). This CDR3 is 14 amino acids long. In germline, CDR1 is MNHEY, CDR2 SMNVEV (reference sequence). V shed 4 bases and J shed 5 bases, with 15 bases lying between them. The CDR3 bases are TGTGCCAGCAGTTCCCCTGGTAGGGGTAACGAGCAGTACTTC. As protein: CASSSPGRGNEQYF.

The rearrangement links TRBV10-3 to TRBJ2-3; 14 bases map to TRBD2. Germline V gene lookup returns CDR1 ENHRY and CDR2 SYGVKD. This CDR3 spans 18 amino acids. V was pared by 6 bases and J by 1 base, with 9 bases of the junction left unmatched. CDR3 region: CAISPGLAGDGGTDTQYF. The DNA of the CDR3 is TGTGCCATCAGCCCGGGACTAGCGGGAGATGGTGGCACAGATACGCAGTATTTT.

The chain has TRBV18 and TRBJ2-1; 12 bases agree with TRBD2. The CDR3 is 15 amino acids. J was trimmed by 5 bases and V by 3 bases; bases with no gene match: 2. Germline V gene sequence: CDR1 KGHSH, CDR2 LQKENI. The CDR3: CASSPGLAGNNEQFF. The CDR3 coding sequence is TGTGCCAGCTCACCTGGACTAGCGGGGAACAATGAGCAGTTCTTC.

V usage is TRBV19 and J usage is TRBJ2-1; 9 positions agree with TRBD2. J gave up 9 bases and V 6 bases, and 9 bases lay outside the gene matches. Germline CDR1 is LNHDA and CDR2 is SQIVND (reference sequence). The CDR3 consists of 14 residues. The CDR3, as DNA: TGTGCCAGTAGCATATACAGCGGGAGGATTGAGCAGTTCTTC. It translates to CASSIYSGRIEQFF.

This rearrangement joins TRBV11-2 to TRBJ1-2; D call uncertain. This CDR3 is 14 amino acids long. Germline-derived CDR1 and CDR2 are SGHAT and FQNNGV. V was trimmed by 1 base and J by 5 bases, leaving 11 bases between them. CDR3 DNA: TGTGCCAGCAGCTTAGTATGGCAGACTTATGGCTACACCTTC. As protein: CASSLVWQTYGYTF.